This passage covers 28 T cell receptor beta chains from one sample sequenced in a study of T cells in Graves' hyperthyroidism and ophthalmopathy. Amplified regions were TCR beta CDR3 sequences from RNA transcripts. First-round RT-PCR targeting the TCR CDR3 was performed with the HTBI primer set. MiXCR, applied by TCRdb to the multiplex PCR reads, yields one record per CDR3 protein. This repertoire shows approximately 720,000 distinct CDR3 sequences, 18% found once; its top ten account for roughly 17%. Sequenced: blood. The receptors come from a woman aged 45 to 65 with Graves' hyperthyroidism that later progressed to Graves' ophthalmopathy.

The rearrangement joins TRBV7-2 to TRBJ1-5; no definite D call. Germline CDR1 reads SGHTA; CDR2 reads FQGNSA. The CDR3 runs 12 residues. V was shortened by 2 bases and J by 7 bases, with 6 bases between the two germline ends. For the CDR3, the DNA is TGTGCCAGCAGCTTACTTTACCAGCCCCAGCATTTT. It yields the protein CASSLLYQPQHF.

This clonotype was seen ten or more times. This chain joins TRBV3-1 and TRBJ1-2; possibly TRBD1 for D (5 bases). Germline V gives CDR1 LGHDT, CDR2 YNNKEL (reference sequence). This CDR3 comprises 14 residues. The ends were cut back, 0 bases at V and 8 bases at J, with 13 bases in the middle. CDR3 bases: TGTGCCAGCAGCCAAGATGTAGGGACTGAGGGCTACACCTTC. Translating gives CASSQDVGTEGYTF.

The genes are TRBV20-1 and TRBJ1-2; 9 bases are shared with TRBD1. Per germline, CDR1 DFQATT and CDR2 SNEGSKA (reference sequence). The J segment lost 7 bases and the V segment lost 5 bases, leaving 8 bases of the junction unmatched. The CDR3 runs 13 residues. This CDR3 reads CSAPGTGSAGYTF. CDR3 nucleotide sequence: TGCAGTGCTCCTGGGACAGGGAGTGCTGGCTACACCTTC.

This clonotype was recorded at least ten times. The gene calls are TRBV18 and TRBJ2-5; possible D gene TRBD2, 5 bases. Germline CDR1 and CDR2: KGHSH and LQKENI. This CDR3 contains 15 residues. Trimming stripped 2 bases from V and 3 bases from J, with 13 bases between. The CDR3 DNA follows: TGTGCCAGCTCACCATTACCGGGGAGTAAAGAGACCCAGTACTTC. As protein: CASSPLPGSKETQYF.

In this sample, this clonotype turned up once. A read error may be the cause here, since a much bigger clone is one base away. The CDR3 nucleotides are TGTGCCAGCAGTCCAGGGACTAGCGGGAAAGATACGCAGTATTTT. This codes for CASSPGTSGKDTQYF. This rearrangement joins TRBV27 to TRBJ2-3; TRBD2 matches 13 bases. Germline values: CDR1 MNHEY, CDR2 SMNVEV (reference sequence). The CDR3 runs 15 residues. The ends lost 5 bases at V and 5 bases at J; junction bases unmatched: 4.

This rearrangement joins TRBV19 to TRBJ1-5; 8 nucleotides line up with TRBD1. The V and J ends lost 4 bases and 6 bases, in that order; junction bases with no gene match: 17. The CDR3 spans 18 residues. The germline gives CDR1 LNHDA, CDR2 SQIVND (reference sequence). The CDR3 reads CASSNLPGQGNSGQPQHF. DNA for the CDR3: TGTGCCAGTAGTAACCTCCCCGGACAGGGAAATTCGGGTCAGCCCCAGCATTTT.

This clonotype has at least ten counts. The V and J genes are TRBV20-1 and TRBJ2-1, with 11 positions matching TRBD2. J lost 5 bases, V lost 6 bases, and 6 bases had no gene match. The CDR3 extends over 14 amino acids. The germline gives CDR1 DFQATT, CDR2 SNEGSKA (reference sequence). The CDR3 protein is CSAGTSGTDNEQFF. The DNA of the CDR3 is TGCAGTGCCGGGACTAGCGGAACCGACAATGAGCAGTTCTTC.

This clonotype was counted at least ten times. This rearrangement joins TRBV2 to TRBJ2-1, with TRBD2 identical over 7 bases. This CDR3 region has 18 residues. From germline, CDR1 is SNHLY and CDR2 FYNNEI. The trim removed 6 bases at V and 0 bases at J, leaving 14 bases unmatched. CDR3 residues: CASSDPEELAFSYNEQFF. The CDR3 DNA follows: TGTGCCAGCAGCGACCCCGAGGAACTAGCGTTCTCCTACAATGAGCAGTTCTTC.

This chain joins TRBV5-1 and TRBJ2-5, with TRBD2 matching 8 bases. J gave up 2 bases and V 1 base, and 7 bases lay outside the gene matches. Germline CDR1 SGHRS, CDR2 YFSETQ. The CDR3 runs 16 residues. CDR3 DNA sequence: TGCGCCAGCAGCTTGAGGTCGGGGGGGATTCAAGAGACCCAGTACTTC. Residues: CASSLRSGGIQETQYF.

This clonotype was found a few times. This rearrangement joins TRBV24-1 to TRBJ2-3; 13 bases line up with TRBD2. Germline V lookup: CDR1 KGHDR, CDR2 SFDVKD. CDR3 length: 19 residues. J was trimmed by 1 base and V by 3 bases; bases with no gene match: 9. The CDR3 reads CATSDPTSGGAVGTDTQYF. The CDR3 nucleotides are TGTGCCACCAGTGATCCTACTAGCGGGGGGGCCGTAGGCACAGATACGCAGTATTTT.

The chain recombines TRBV12-3 or TRBV12-4 with TRBJ1-3; 9 bases match TRBD1. The length of the CDR3 is 13 residues. The ends lost 6 bases at V and 10 bases at J; junction bases unmatched: 7. The CDR3 DNA sequence: TGTGCCAGCAGCCGGGACAGGGTTGGAACCATATATTTT. As protein: CASSRDRVGTIYF.

The sample holds many counts of this clonotype. The chain links TRBV30 to TRBJ2-1; the D is unclear. In germline, CDR1 is GTSNPN, CDR2 SVGIG (reference sequence). The CDR3 runs to 14 residues. V lost 4 bases and J 7 bases, leaving 17 bases between the germline ends. Here the CDR3 DNA reads TGTGCCTGGACATTAATCACAACGACGAATGAGCAGTTCTTC. Protein: CAWTLITTTNEQFF.

The sample holds many counts of this clonotype. J is TRBJ2-1 and V is TRBV3-1, with D perhaps TRBD1 (5 bases). The length of the CDR3 is 16 residues. Trimming left V 3 bases short and J 2 bases short, with 14 bases between. Germline V gene lookup returns CDR1 LGHDT and CDR2 YNNKEL (reference sequence). Here the CDR3 reads CASSQTPDKAYNEQFF. The CDR3 DNA reads TGTGCCAGCAGCCAGACTCCGGACAAGGCCTACAATGAGCAGTTCTTC.

The V call is TRBV19, the J call TRBJ1-1; no reliable D call. Trimming pared 1 base from V and 3 bases from J, leaving 6 bases between. CDR3 length equals 13 residues. Germline V gene data show CDR1 as LNHDA and CDR2 as SQIVND (reference sequence). For the CDR3, the DNA is TGTGCCAGTAGTATAGGGCGGGACACTGAAGCTTTCTTT. Its translation is CASSIGRDTEAFF.

The genes are TRBV14 and TRBJ1-1, with TRBD1 matching over 7 bases. Germline V lookup: CDR1 SGHDN, CDR2 FVKESK. V was pared by 3 bases and J by 8 bases, with 6 bases of the junction left unmatched. CDR3 size: 13 residues. For the CDR3, the DNA is TGTGCCAGCAGCCAGGTTGGGACAGCCGAAGCTTTCTTT. Translation gives CASSQVGTAEAFF.

The V call is TRBV3-1, the J call TRBJ2-7; no reliable D call. The length of the CDR3 is 15 residues. Germline assignment: CDR1 LGHDT and CDR2 YNNKEL (reference sequence). The V gene lost 2 bases and the J gene lost 4 bases, with 15 bases spanning the gap. The CDR3 reads CASSQPRSSSYEQYF. CDR3 sequence (DNA): TGTGCCAGCAGCCAACCCCGGTCTAGTTCTTACGAGCAGTACTTC.

This clonotype occurred a few times. The junction departs from germline at one end; a sequencing error may be responsible. The V call is TRBV5-8, the J call TRBJ2-7; 7 nucleotides match TRBD1. Per germline, CDR1 SGHTS and CDR2 YDEGEE. The CDR3 runs 14 residues. This CDR3 reads CVSSRDSGSYEQYF. CDR3 DNA sequence: TGTGTCAGCAGCAGGGACAGTGGATCCTACGAGCAGTACTTC. The whole variable domain, filled in from reference TRBV5-8 and TRBJ2-7, reads EAGVTQSPTHLIKTRGQQATLRCSPISGHTSVYWYQQALGLGLQFLLWYDEGEERNRGNFPPRFSGRQFPNYSSELNVNALELEDSALYLCVSSRDSGSYEQYFGPGTRLTVT.

This clonotype was seen more than once but under ten times. The chain combines TRBV20-1 with TRBJ2-2, with D possibly matching TRBD2 (6 bases). V gave up 0 bases and J gave up 8 bases, with 22 bases separating them. Per the germline V gene, CDR1 is DFQATT and CDR2 is SNEGSKA (reference sequence). The CDR3 contains 17 residues. The CDR3 protein is CSARDHRAGWRGGELFF. The CDR3 DNA follows: TGCAGTGCTAGAGATCATCGCGCGGGCTGGCGGGGTGGGGAGCTGTTTTTT.

V is TRBV6-1 and J is TRBJ1-2; 7 positions match TRBD1. Germline V gives CDR1 MNHNS, CDR2 SASEGT. V lost 7 bases and J lost 2; bases outside the gene matches: 7. This CDR3 contains 14 residues. CDR3 sequence: CASTAGTANYGYTF. The CDR3, as DNA: TGTGCCAGCACCGCCGGGACAGCCAACTATGGCTACACCTTC.

V is TRBV19 and J is TRBJ1-3; TRBD1 agrees at 7 bases. Looked up from germline, CDR1 is LNHDA and CDR2 is SQIVND (reference sequence). CDR3 length: 16 amino acids. Trimming cost V 4 bases and J 4 bases; bases outside gene matches: 10. CDR3 sequence (DNA): TGTGCCAGTAGTAAGAAGGGGGCCCACTTGGGAAACACCATATATTTT. This codes for CASSKKGAHLGNTIYF.

This clonotype was recorded a few times. This chain joins TRBV20-1 and TRBJ1-1; 7 bases fit TRBD1. The germline V gene encodes CDR1 DFQATT and CDR2 SNEGSKA (reference sequence). The CDR3 has 13 amino acids. J gave up 3 bases and V 4 bases, and 5 bases lay outside the gene matches. In DNA, the CDR3 is TGCAGTGCTATTAGGGACAGCTACACTGAAGCTTTCTTT. Residues: CSAIRDSYTEAFF.

The chain carries TRBV12-5 and TRBJ1-5; tentative D call: TRBD1 (5 bases). The CDR3 has 16 amino acids. Between the trimmed V and J ends, which lost 2 bases and 2 bases, there was a span of 13 bases. In germline, CDR1 is LGHNT, CDR2 FRNRAP. Here the CDR3 DNA reads TGTGCTAGTGGTTTGCACCGGGGGTTGGGCAATCAGCCCCAGCATTTT. It is translated as CASGLHRGLGNQPQHF.

This CDR3 is CASSRADPGNSNYGYTF. In DNA, the CDR3 is TGCGCCAGCAGCCGCGCCGACCCAGGGAACAGTAACTATGGCTACACCTTC. The chain uses TRBV5-1 and TRBJ1-2; the D gene is possibly TRBD1 (5 bases). This CDR3 contains 17 residues. Germline CDR1 reads SGHRS; CDR2 reads YFSETQ. The germline V and J ends were trimmed by 4 bases and 1 base, with 20 bases remaining between them.

In this sample, this clonotype turned up a few times. The chain has TRBV6-1 and TRBJ2-1, with 8 bases that match TRBD1. The CDR3 covers 15 residues. V dropped 6 bases and J dropped 4; count of bases not matched to a gene: 8. CDR1 is MNHNS and CDR2 is SASEGT in the germline V gene. Here the CDR3 reads CASRPGTGVYNEQFF. CDR3 nucleotides: TGTGCCAGCAGACCAGGGACAGGAGTTTACAATGAGCAGTTCTTC.

This clonotype appeared many times. This chain uses TRBV3-1 with TRBJ1-2, with D possibly matching TRBD1 (6 bases). The CDR3 is 15 amino acids. With 0 bases removed from V and 8 bases from J, the gap between germline ends came to 16 bases. CDR1 and CDR2 (germline): LGHDT, YNNKEL (reference sequence). The CDR3 region is CASSQDSHRAKGYTF. The CDR3 bases are TGTGCCAGCAGCCAAGATTCTCACAGGGCAAAAGGCTACACCTTC.

V and J are TRBV20-1 and TRBJ2-2, with a possible D match to TRBD1 (6 bases). The CDR3 is 14 amino acids. Trimming removed 5 bases at V and 7 bases at J, with 17 bases between. Germline assignment: CDR1 DFQATT and CDR2 SNEGSKA (reference sequence). CDR3 region: CSALHRVAFGELFF. CDR3 sequence (DNA): TGCAGTGCTCTCCACAGGGTCGCGTTCGGGGAGCTGTTTTTT.

This chain links TRBV20-1 with TRBJ2-7; weak D call: TRBD2 (6 bases). In germline, CDR1 is DFQATT, CDR2 SNEGSKA (reference sequence). The length of the CDR3 is 14 residues. Trimming stripped 2 bases from V and 4 bases from J, with 15 bases between. The CDR3 loop reads CSARRDGGEYEQYF. In DNA form, the CDR3 reads TGCAGTGCTAGAAGGGACGGGGGAGAGTACGAGCAGTACTTC.

This clonotype occurred a few times. The rearrangement uses TRBV19 and TRBJ1-5; D remains ambiguous. CDR1 and CDR2 from the germline V gene are LNHDA and SQIVND (reference sequence). The CDR3 length is 12 residues. V was clipped by 3 bases and J by 5 bases, with 5 bases between them. The CDR3 nucleotides are TGTGCCAGTAGTATGTTAGATCAGCCCCAGCATTTT. Amino acids: CASSMLDQPQHF.